One sample yielded the 18 T cell receptor beta chains listed below, sequenced in a study of OX40 agonist ivuxolimab in advanced cancers. Profiling relied on immunoSEQ multiplex PCR, and the TCRdb table lists in-frame clones only, not all of them. The sample lists 30,000 to 40,000 clones; roughly nine tenths were seen once. The sequences come from CD4+ or CD8+ T cells sorted from blood, collected in a trial of the OX40 agonist ivuxolimab. Receptors were obtained from an adult with an advanced solid tumor such as melanoma, head and neck, liver or kidney cancer.

The J gene is TRBJ2-7, the V gene TRBV4-1, with D hard to call. V was shortened by 5 bases and J by 5 bases, with 19 bases between the two germline ends. The germline V gene has CDR1 MGHRA and CDR2 YSYEKL. The CDR3 runs to 15 residues. The CDR3 here is CASSEQPGAYNEQYF. DNA of the CDR3: TGCGCCAGCAGCGAACAACCAGGAGCATACAACGAGCAGTACTTC.

CDR3 DNA: TGTGCCAGCAGCTTAGATTCGGGGTTACAGACTGAAGCTTTCTTT. It codes for CASSLDSGLQTEAFF. The V gene is TRBV7-9, the J gene TRBJ1-1; no firm D call. CDR1 is SEHNR and CDR2 is FQNEAQ in the germline V gene (reference sequence). Trimming left V 1 base short and J 5 bases short, with 14 bases between. The CDR3 has 15 amino acids.

The chain joins TRBV6-5 to TRBJ2-7; D may be TRBD1 (5 bases). In germline, CDR1 is MNHEY, CDR2 SVGAGI. The CDR3 length is 14 residues. Trimming pared 1 base from V and 1 base from J, leaving 8 bases between. The CDR3 is CASSYFDSSYEQYF. As DNA, the CDR3 is TGTGCCAGCAGTTACTTCGACAGTTCCTACGAGCAGTACTTC.

The genes are TRBV2 and TRBJ2-2; a possible D gene is TRBD1 (6 bases). The CDR3 totals 15 residues. Germline-derived CDR1 and CDR2 are SNHLY and FYNNEI. V was trimmed by 10 bases and J by 3 bases, leaving 18 bases between them. CDR3 sequence reads: CAIPPTAGDTGELFF. CDR3 coding DNA: TGTGCCATCCCCCCAACCGCAGGGGACACCGGGGAGCTGTTTTTT.

J is TRBJ2-7 and V is TRBV9, with a possible D match to TRBD1 (7 bases). This CDR3 is 15 amino acids long. Germline CDR1 SGDLS, CDR2 YYNGEE. Trimming took off 0 bases at V and 4 bases at J, with 14 bases between the two ends. The CDR3 loop is CASSVEATGRYEQYF. CDR3 sequence (DNA): TGTGCCAGCAGCGTAGAGGCGACAGGGAGGTACGAGCAGTACTTC.

V is TRBV11-3 and J is TRBJ2-3; D is uncertain. The CDR3 covers 15 residues. CDR1 and CDR2 from the germline V gene are SGHNT and YENEEA. With 6 bases removed from V and 0 bases from J, the gap between germline ends came to 13 bases. Here the CDR3 reads CASSLRADSTDTQYF. Here the CDR3 DNA reads TGTGCCAGCAGTCTAAGGGCGGATAGCACAGATACGCAGTATTTT.

J is TRBJ1-1 and V is TRBV11-2, with D possibly being TRBD1 (5 bases). Trimming took 0 bases from V and 8 from J, leaving 10 bases between them. Per the germline V gene, CDR1 is SGHAT and CDR2 is FQNNGV. The CDR3 length is 13 residues. CDR3 region: CASSLESTVEAFF. The CDR3 bases are TGTGCCAGCAGCTTAGAATCGACAGTAGAAGCTTTCTTT.

The rearrangement links TRBV7-9 to TRBJ1-2; D might be TRBD1 (5 bases). Germline V lookup: CDR1 SEHNR, CDR2 FQNEAQ (reference sequence). The CDR3 loop spans 14 amino acids. Trimming stripped 5 bases from V and 8 bases from J, with 18 bases between. The CDR3 loop reads CASSPNLREGGYTF. CDR3 nucleotides: TGTGCCAGCAGCCCAAATCTACGGGAGGGGGGCTACACCTTC.

This clone has just one count. CDR3: CASSFTVHDPGELFF. DNA for the CDR3: TGTGCCAGCAGCTTCACAGTCCACGACCCCGGGGAGCTGTTTTTT. The chain has TRBV7-9 and TRBJ2-2; D unclear. Germline assignment: CDR1 SEHNR and CDR2 FQNEAQ (reference sequence). Between the trimmed V and J ends, which lost 3 bases and 6 bases, there was a span of 14 bases. This CDR3 comprises 15 residues. Full variable domain (missing parts from reference TRBV7-9 and TRBJ2-2): DTGVSQNPRHKITKRGQNVTFRCDPISEHNRLYWYRQTLGQGPEFLTYFQNEAQLEKSRLLSDRFSAERPKGSFSTLEIQRTEQGDSAMYLCASSFTVHDPGELFFGEGSRLTVL.

The chain is built from TRBV25-1 and TRBJ1-1, with D perhaps TRBD1 (6 bases). The CDR3 is 13 amino acids. V lost 5 bases to trimming and J lost 5 bases, with 12 bases between them. Germline CDR1 MGHDK, CDR2 SYGVNS. The CDR3 coding sequence is TGTGCCAGCAGTTACAGGGAATCGACTGAAGCTTTCTTT. Translated, it gives CASSYRESTEAFF.

The rearrangement links TRBV6-5 to TRBJ2-5; 10 bases are shared with TRBD2. CDR3 length: 15 amino acids. Unmatched junction bases numbered 3, after V lost 4 bases and J lost 1 base. Germline loops: CDR1 MNHEY, CDR2 SVGAGI. CDR3 DNA: TGTGCCAGCAGTTCTAGCGGGGGCACCCAAGAGACCCAGTACTTC. Translating gives CASSSSGGTQETQYF.

The chain carries TRBV7-9 and TRBJ2-1, with 10 bases identical to TRBD2. The germline V gene has CDR1 SEHNR and CDR2 FQNEAQ (reference sequence). This CDR3 contains 15 residues. V lost 6 bases and J lost 2; bases outside the gene matches: 4. The CDR3 region has the DNA TGTGCCAGCAGAAGCGGGGGGGCCCCCTACAATGAGCAGTTCTTC. This sequence encodes CASRSGGAPYNEQFF.

Only one count was recorded for this clone. The V and J genes are TRBV30 and TRBJ1-1; D remains ambiguous. The CDR3 has 13 amino acids. Germline V lookup: CDR1 GTSNPN, CDR2 SVGIG (reference sequence). The V end was cut by 0 bases, the J end by 7 bases, with 12 bases between. The CDR3 region is CAWSVDRGNEAFF. The CDR3 nucleotides are TGTGCCTGGAGTGTCGATCGGGGTAATGAAGCTTTCTTT.

The J gene is TRBJ1-1, the V gene TRBV5-8; 9 bases align to TRBD1. The junction had 14 bases not matched to a gene; V was cut back by 2 bases and J by 3 bases. This CDR3 comprises 18 residues. Germline loops: CDR1 SGHTS, CDR2 YDEGEE. CDR3 nucleotide sequence: TGTGCCAGCAGCTTAAGACTTACAGGGGGCGGAAGGGACACTGAAGCTTTCTTT. It is translated as CASSLRLTGGGRDTEAFF.

The rearrangement joins TRBV4-1 to TRBJ2-7; D possibly matches TRBD1 or TRBD2 (5 bases each). The V gene's germline CDR1 is MGHRA and CDR2 YSYEKL. The CDR3 runs 15 residues. V was pared by 3 bases and J by 3 bases, with 15 bases between. The DNA of the CDR3 is TGCGCCAGCAGCCAGGGGACGGGTCCGGTCTACGAGCAGTACTTC. Translation: CASSQGTGPVYEQYF.

The J gene is TRBJ2-1, the V gene TRBV5-4, with no clear D. V dropped 0 bases and J dropped 8 bases, with 12 bases sitting between them. Germline lookup yields CDR1 SGHNT and CDR2 YYREEE (reference sequence). The CDR3 consists of 14 residues. CDR3 DNA sequence: TGTGCCAGCAGCTTGGAAGCAGCCTGGGATGAGCAGTTCTTC. Translation: CASSLEAAWDEQFF.

The chain is built from TRBV6-1 and TRBJ2-7, with D uncertain. CDR1 and CDR2 from the germline V gene are MNHNS and SASEGT. The CDR3 totals 13 residues. Trimming removed 3 bases at V and 3 bases at J, with 9 bases between. As DNA, the CDR3 is TGTGCCAGCAGTGAGGGCATTCACTACGAGCAGTACTTC. It encodes CASSEGIHYEQYF.

The rearrangement links TRBV7-2 to TRBJ2-5; 8 bases align to TRBD1. J was trimmed by 4 bases and V by 5 bases; bases with no gene match: 9. The CDR3 runs 15 residues. Germline CDR1 is SGHTA and CDR2 is FQGNSA. The CDR3 protein is CASSIGQGGRETQYF. The CDR3 DNA reads TGTGCCAGCAGCATCGGACAGGGTGGTCGAGAGACCCAGTACTTC. Full variable domain (remainder filled in from reference TRBV7-2 and TRBJ2-5): GAGVSQSPSNKVTEKGKDVELRCDPISGHTALYWYRQSLGQGLEFLIYFQGNSAPDKSGLPSDRFSAERTGGSVSTLTIQRTQQEDSAVYLCASSIGQGGRETQYFGPGTRLLVL.